Below are 22 T cell receptor beta chains sequenced from a single sample in a study of T cells in Graves' hyperthyroidism and ophthalmopathy. TCR beta CDR3 regions were amplified from RNA transcripts. First-round RT-PCR of the TCR CDR3 relied on the HTBI primer set. TCRdb analysed the multiplex PCR reads with MiXCR anew, one entry per CDR3 protein. This sample carries roughly 660,000 distinct CDR3 sequences, 15% to 20% of them seen once, and the ten largest clones take less than 20%. Sequencing was carried out using blood. The receptors shown here come from a man over 45 with Graves' hyperthyroidism.

The table lists this clonotype with many counts. The chain has TRBV11-2 and TRBJ1-6, with TRBD1 identical over 9 bases. The CDR3 length is 15 residues. J lost 4 bases, V lost 4 bases, and 2 bases had no gene match. Germline loops: CDR1 SGHAT, CDR2 FQNNGV. For the CDR3, the DNA is TGTGCCAGCAGCTACGGGACAGGGTATAATTCACCCCTCCACTTT. Translating it yields CASSYGTGYNSPLHF.

The chain is built from TRBV2 and TRBJ2-7; 8 nucleotides line up with TRBD1. The CDR3 runs 15 residues. Unmatched junction bases numbered 9, after V lost 3 bases and J lost 5 bases. Per the germline V gene, CDR1 is SNHLY and CDR2 is FYNNEI. The CDR3 DNA reads as TGTGCCAGCAGTGATGTGCGCGGACAGGGCCACGAGCAGTACTTC. The encoded protein is CASSDVRGQGHEQYF.

This clonotype was found a few times. The rearrangement links TRBV19 to TRBJ2-3; 13 bases fit TRBD2. The CDR3 contains 15 residues. V shed 7 bases and J 3 bases; nucleotides not matched to a gene: 4. The V gene's germline CDR1 is LNHDA and CDR2 SQIVND (reference sequence). The DNA of the CDR3 is TGTGCCAGTACCCCACTAGCGGGAGGGACAGATACGCAGTATTTT. Translation gives CASTPLAGGTDTQYF. Supplemented by reference TRBV19 and TRBJ2-3, the full variable domain reads DGGITQSPKYLFRKEGQNVTLSCEQNLNHDAMYWYRQDPGQGLRLIYYSQIVNDFQKGDIAEGYSVSREKKESFPLTVTSAQKNPTAFYLCASTPLAGGTDTQYFGPGTRLTVL.

Regarding this clonotype: One end of the junction is discordant with germline, which a read error may explain. The chain employs TRBV30 and TRBJ2-7, with 7 bases that match TRBD2. The germline V gene encodes CDR1 GTSNPN and CDR2 SVGIG (reference sequence). The CDR3 runs 13 residues. CDR3 DNA sequence: TGTGTCTGGAGTGGGAGGGGCACCTACGAGCAGTACTTC. Residues: CVWSGRGTYEQYF.

This chain links TRBV6-1 with TRBJ2-1, with a tentative D call TRBD2 (6 bases). The CDR3 consists of 15 residues. V dropped 5 bases and J dropped 7 bases, with 18 bases sitting between them. Germline loops: CDR1 MNHNS, CDR2 SASEGT. The CDR3 DNA reads as TGTGCCAGCAGTCGCGGGGCTAGCGAGGCGAATGAGCAGTTCTTC. The encoded protein is CASSRGASEANEQFF.

This clonotype was seen repeatedly, ten times or more. CDR3 protein: CASSADRGIEASRYF. The CDR3 DNA reads as TGTGCCAGCAGCGCGGACCGGGGCATAGAAGCATCACGGTACTTC. The chain joins TRBV7-2 to TRBJ2-5, with D perhaps assigned TRBD1 or TRBD2 (5 bases each). The germline V and J ends were trimmed by 5 bases and 13 bases, with 26 bases remaining between them. CDR1 and CDR2 (germline): SGHTA, FQGNSA. CDR3 size: 15 residues.

The chain is built from TRBV19 and TRBJ2-1; D gene uncertain. Germline CDR1 is LNHDA and CDR2 is SQIVND (reference sequence). The length of the CDR3 is 15 residues. Trimming removed 5 bases from V and 10 bases from J, with 21 bases in between. The CDR3, as DNA: TGTGCCAGTAGTTCATACAGAGAACTGGGGAACGAGCAGTTCTTC. It translates to CASSSYRELGNEQFF. Full variable domain (missing parts from reference TRBV19 and TRBJ2-1): DGGITQSPKYLFRKEGQNVTLSCEQNLNHDAMYWYRQDPGQGLRLIYYSQIVNDFQKGDIAEGYSVSREKKESFPLTVTSAQKNPTAFYLCASSSYRELGNEQFFGPGTRLTVL.

In its sample, this clonotype was seen many times. The V gene is TRBV10-3, the J gene TRBJ2-1; 7 bases agree with TRBD2. Per the germline V gene, CDR1 is ENHRY and CDR2 is SYGVKD. The ends lost 11 bases at V and 5 bases at J; junction bases unmatched: 12. This CDR3 comprises 14 residues. The CDR3 loop is CASELGGSNNEQFF. Here the CDR3 DNA reads TGTGCCTCGGAGTTGGGCGGGAGTAACAATGAGCAGTTCTTC.

At least ten counts were recorded for this clonotype. J is TRBJ1-6 and V is TRBV6-1, with 10 bases that match TRBD1. Germline V lookup: CDR1 MNHNS, CDR2 SASEGT. Trimming took 3 bases from V and 10 from J; bases not matched to a gene: 9. The CDR3 contains 16 residues. CDR3 sequence reads: CASSEGTGAPWSPLHF. CDR3 coding DNA: TGTGCCAGCAGTGAGGGGACAGGGGCCCCTTGGTCACCCCTCCACTTT.

CDR3 sequence: CASSQELDTEAFF. CDR3 nucleotides: TGCGCCAGCAGCCAAGAATTGGATACTGAAGCTTTCTTT. The V call is TRBV4-1, the J call TRBJ1-1; D call uncertain. CDR1 MGHRA and CDR2 YSYEKL come from the germline V gene. V was trimmed by 0 bases and J by 5 bases, leaving 7 bases between them. The CDR3 covers 13 residues.

The chain joins TRBV19 to TRBJ1-6; D is unclear. V dropped 2 bases and J dropped 7 bases, with 9 bases sitting between them. Germline lookup yields CDR1 LNHDA and CDR2 SQIVND (reference sequence). The CDR3 is made up of 14 amino acids. CDR3 loop: CASSIQGLNSPLHF. In DNA form, the CDR3 reads TGTGCCAGTAGTATACAAGGACTAAATTCACCCCTCCACTTT.

Many counts were recorded for this clonotype. The chain recombines TRBV6-1 with TRBJ2-2; 9 bases fit TRBD1. This CDR3 comprises 14 residues. The germline gives CDR1 MNHNS, CDR2 SASEGT. Trimming at V came to 5 bases and at J to 7 bases, leaving 5 bases not matched to a gene. CDR3 sequence: CASSWDRVGGELFF. The CDR3 nucleotides are TGTGCCAGCAGTTGGGACAGGGTTGGCGGGGAGCTGTTTTTT.

Many counts were recorded for this clonotype. The rearrangement uses TRBV11-2 and TRBJ2-1, with a weak D call TRBD2 (5 bases). CDR1 and CDR2 (germline): SGHAT, FQNNGV. The CDR3 length is 15 residues. The ends were cut back, 3 bases at V and 0 bases at J, with 9 bases in the middle. CDR3 sequence reads: CASSFVAGSYNEQFF. Written as DNA, the CDR3 is TGTGCCAGCAGCTTTGTGGCGGGCTCCTACAATGAGCAGTTCTTC.

The chain joins TRBV30 to TRBJ1-3; 7 bases are a match to TRBD1. V lost 5 bases to trimming and J lost 2 bases; unmatched junction nucleotides: 9. The CDR3 spans 15 residues. Germline V gives CDR1 GTSNPN, CDR2 SVGIG (reference sequence). The CDR3 DNA sequence: TGTGCCTGGTCAATTGGAGGGGGCGCTGGAAACACCATATATTTT. As protein: CAWSIGGGAGNTIYF.

The gene calls are TRBV15 and TRBJ1-1, with D unclear. CDR3 length: 15 amino acids. V gave up 3 bases and J gave up 3 bases, with 14 bases separating them. Germline-derived CDR1 and CDR2 are LNHNV and YYDKDF (reference sequence). This CDR3 reads CATSSPPDRYTEAFF. DNA for the CDR3: TGTGCCACCAGCAGCCCCCCAGACCGTTACACTGAAGCTTTCTTT. Looking up the rest from reference TRBV15 and TRBJ1-1 gives the full variable domain: DAMVIQNPRYQVTQFGKPVTLSCSQTLNHNVMYWYQQKSSQAPKLLFHYYDKDFNNEADTPDNFQSRRPNTSFCFLDIRSPGLGDTAMYLCATSSPPDRYTEAFFGQGTRLTVV.

This clonotype was recorded many times. The chain is built from TRBV24-1 and TRBJ2-7, with 15 bases matching TRBD2. Trimming cost V 2 bases and J 3 bases; bases outside gene matches: 4. In germline, CDR1 is KGHDR, CDR2 SFDVKD. The CDR3 spans 17 residues. The CDR3 bases are TGTGCCACCAGTGATTCCGGGACTAGCGGGAGGATCTACGAGCAGTACTTC. It translates to CATSDSGTSGRIYEQYF.

This chain joins TRBV27 and TRBJ1-2; D ambiguous. This CDR3 has 13 amino acids. Germline assignment: CDR1 MNHEY and CDR2 SMNVEV (reference sequence). V dropped 6 bases and J dropped 4 bases, with 12 bases sitting between them. Written as DNA, the CDR3 is TGTGCCAGCAGGAGTGGGGAAGGCTATGGCTACACCTTC. Encoded protein: CASRSGEGYGYTF.

This clonotype was counted only a few times. V usage is TRBV4-3 and J usage is TRBJ2-3; tentative D call: TRBD1 (7 bases). Germline CDR1 LGHNA, CDR2 YSLEER. V lost 3 bases and J lost 5, with 12 bases in between. The CDR3 runs 14 residues. CDR3 sequence (DNA): TGCGCCAGCAGCCAGTCTCAGGGGGGAGATACGCAGTATTTT. Its translation: CASSQSQGGDTQYF.

This clonotype was seen ten or more times. The chain has TRBV30 and TRBJ2-7; TRBD1 might be the D (5 bases). Germline lookup yields CDR1 GTSNPN and CDR2 SVGIG (reference sequence). The V gene lost 3 bases and the J gene lost 6 bases, with 18 bases spanning the gap. CDR3 length equals 14 residues. The CDR3 DNA reads TGTGCCTGGAGCGACAGTGGCGCTTCTTCCGAGCAGTACTTC. Its translation: CAWSDSGASSEQYF.

The genes are TRBV20-1 and TRBJ1-5, with unresolved D. V lost 3 bases and J lost 3, with 12 bases in between. Germline CDR1 is DFQATT and CDR2 is SNEGSKA (reference sequence). The CDR3 spans 14 residues. DNA of the CDR3: TGCAGTGCTAGTACAACGGTTAACAATCAGCCCCAGCATTTT. Amino acid sequence: CSASTTVNNQPQHF.

This clonotype was counted a few times. CDR3 sequence: CASSAAGTYEQYF. CDR3 coding DNA: TGTGCCAGCAGCGCTGCTGGAACCTACGAGCAGTACTTC. The rearrangement uses TRBV5-5 and TRBJ2-7; D is unclear. This CDR3 comprises 13 residues. Germline assignment: CDR1 SGHKS and CDR2 YYEKEE (reference sequence). Between the trimmed V and J ends, which lost 4 bases and 2 bases, there was a span of 10 bases.

At least ten counts were recorded for this clonotype. The V call is TRBV24-1, the J call TRBJ2-5; D is possibly TRBD1 (6 bases). Per germline, CDR1 KGHDR and CDR2 SFDVKD. The ends were cut back, 4 bases at V and 5 bases at J, with 10 bases in the middle. The CDR3 is made up of 13 amino acids. The CDR3 sequence is CATSDYRAETQYF. The CDR3 region has the DNA TGTGCCACCAGTGACTACAGGGCTGAGACCCAGTACTTC.